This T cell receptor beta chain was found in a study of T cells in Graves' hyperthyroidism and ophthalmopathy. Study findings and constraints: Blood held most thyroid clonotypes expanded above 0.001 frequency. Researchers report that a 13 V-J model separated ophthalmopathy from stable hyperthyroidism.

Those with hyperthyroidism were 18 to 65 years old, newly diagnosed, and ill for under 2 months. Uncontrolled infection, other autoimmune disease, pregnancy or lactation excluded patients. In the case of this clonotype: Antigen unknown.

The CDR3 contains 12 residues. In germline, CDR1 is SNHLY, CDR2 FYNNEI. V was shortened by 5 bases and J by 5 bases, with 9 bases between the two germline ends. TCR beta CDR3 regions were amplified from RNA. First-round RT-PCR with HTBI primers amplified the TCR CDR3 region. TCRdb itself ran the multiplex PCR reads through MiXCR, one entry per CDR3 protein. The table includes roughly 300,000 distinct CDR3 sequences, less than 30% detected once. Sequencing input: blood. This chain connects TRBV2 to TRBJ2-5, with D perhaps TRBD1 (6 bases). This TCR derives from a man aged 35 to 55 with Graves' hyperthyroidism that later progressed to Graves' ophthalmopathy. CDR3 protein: CASSRGHETQYF. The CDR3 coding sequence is TGTGCCAGCAGTCGGGGACATGAGACCCAGTACTTC.